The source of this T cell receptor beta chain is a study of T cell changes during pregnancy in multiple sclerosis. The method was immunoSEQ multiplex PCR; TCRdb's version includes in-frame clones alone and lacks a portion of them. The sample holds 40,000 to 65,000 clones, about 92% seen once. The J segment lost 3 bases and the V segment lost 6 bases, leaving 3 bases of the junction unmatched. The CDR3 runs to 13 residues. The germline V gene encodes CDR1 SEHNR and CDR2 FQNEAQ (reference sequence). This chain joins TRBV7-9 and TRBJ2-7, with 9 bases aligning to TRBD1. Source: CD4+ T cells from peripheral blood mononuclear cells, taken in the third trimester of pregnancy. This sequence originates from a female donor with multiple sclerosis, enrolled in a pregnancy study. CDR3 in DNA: TGTGCCAGCAGTCGGGACAGGGACTACGAGCAGTACTTC. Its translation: CASSRDRDYEQYF.